Each of the 23 T cell receptor beta chains below was sequenced from the same sample in a study of blood T cell repertoires in COVID-19. The method was immunoSEQ multiplex PCR; TCRdb's version includes in-frame clones alone and lacks a portion of them. The sample lists around 230,000 clones, approximately 82% occurring once. The sequencing sample was made of PBMCs or T cells enriched from blood (not recorded which). Receptors were obtained from a middle-aged man who had recovered from COVID-19.

The chain is built from TRBV28 and TRBJ1-5, with TRBD1 matching over 7 bases. The CDR3 is made up of 15 amino acids. V lost 6 bases to trimming and J lost 2 bases; unmatched junction nucleotides: 7. From germline, CDR1 is MDHEN and CDR2 SYDVKM. The CDR3 DNA reads as TGTGCCAGCAGCTGGGACAGATTAGGCAATCAGCCCCAGCATTTT. Protein product: CASSWDRLGNQPQHF.

The CDR3 loop is CASSTQTRGDTEAFF. The DNA of the CDR3 is TGTGCCAGCAGCACTCAGACCCGGGGGGACACTGAAGCTTTCTTT. V gene TRBV7-8 combines with J gene TRBJ1-1; maybe TRBD1 (5 bases). Germline V gene sequence: CDR1 SGHVS, CDR2 FQNEAQ. Trimming removed 5 bases from V and 3 bases from J, with 16 bases in between. The CDR3 runs to 15 residues.

V usage is TRBV6-2 or TRBV6-3 and J usage is TRBJ1-1, with D maybe TRBD1 (6 bases). Looked up from germline, CDR1 is MNHEY and CDR2 is SVGEGT. Trimming removed 2 bases at V and 0 bases at J, with 28 bases between. The length of the CDR3 is 21 residues. The CDR3 loop is CASSYPLVDRWDSHLNTEAFF. CDR3 DNA sequence: TGTGCCAGCAGTTACCCACTTGTCGACAGGTGGGATTCCCACCTGAACACTGAAGCTTTCTTT.

The V call is TRBV5-4, the J call TRBJ1-2, with a possible D match to TRBD1 (5 bases). V shed 0 bases and J shed 4 bases, with 10 bases lying between them. This CDR3 region has 14 residues. Germline V gene lookup returns CDR1 SGHNT and CDR2 YYREEE (reference sequence). For the CDR3, the DNA is TGTGCCAGCAGCTTGGGACGGGGGGTCTATGGCTACACCTTC. It is translated as CASSLGRGVYGYTF.

This clone appeared a single time. J is TRBJ2-1 and V is TRBV24-1; TRBD2 matches 8 bases. J was trimmed by 0 bases and V by 0 bases; bases with no gene match: 9. The CDR3 has 19 residues. Germline-derived CDR1 and CDR2 are KGHDR and SFDVKD. The CDR3 sequence is CATSDLQPLAGISYNEQFF. In nucleotides, the CDR3 is TGTGCCACCAGTGATTTGCAACCCCTAGCGGGTATCTCCTACAATGAGCAGTTCTTC.

The chain uses TRBV18 and TRBJ2-3; TRBD2 is a possible D gene (6 bases). V gave up 5 bases and J gave up 3 bases, with 15 bases separating them. CDR3 size: 15 residues. Germline loops: CDR1 KGHSH, CDR2 LQKENI. This CDR3 reads CASSGRTIGTDTQYF. The CDR3 bases are TGTGCCAGCTCAGGGAGGACAATAGGGACAGATACGCAGTATTTT.

DNA of the CDR3: TGCGCCAGCAGCCAAGACCCAGAGGCCTTTGGTGGCTACACCTTC. It yields the protein CASSQDPEAFGGYTF. The chain carries TRBV4-1 and TRBJ1-2, with D uncertain. This CDR3 contains 15 residues. In germline, CDR1 is MGHRA, CDR2 YSYEKL. The V and J ends lost 0 bases and 7 bases respectively, with 15 bases between them.

This chain connects TRBV5-1 to TRBJ2-2; 9 bases fit TRBD2. The CDR3 spans 15 residues. The germline V gene encodes CDR1 SGHRS and CDR2 YFSETQ. J was trimmed by 6 bases and V by 7 bases; bases with no gene match: 10. The CDR3 nucleotides read TGCGCCAGCTCAGAAGGCGGGGGGGCCCCCGGGGAGCTGTTTTTT. Residues: CASSEGGGAPGELFF.

The chain couples TRBV30 to TRBJ1-5; the match to TRBD1 covers 7 bases. With V trimmed by 7 bases and J by 1 base, 4 bases remained unmatched. CDR3 length: 13 residues. The germline gives CDR1 GTSNPN, CDR2 SVGIG (reference sequence). CDR3 residues: CASSTGSNQPQHF. The CDR3 region has the DNA TGTGCCTCCTCGACAGGGAGCAATCAGCCCCAGCATTTT.

As concerns this clone: The same CDR3 arises from other DNA sequences in this sample as well. The CDR3 DNA is TGTGCCAGCAGCTCGCAGGGGAGCAATCAGCCCCAGCATTTT. It codes for CASSSQGSNQPQHF. The chain joins TRBV7-2 to TRBJ1-5; D is possibly TRBD1 (6 bases). Looked up from germline, CDR1 is SGHTA and CDR2 is FQGNSA. The CDR3 is made up of 14 amino acids. Trimming left V 4 bases short and J 1 base short, with 8 bases between.

This clone was counted between two and nine times. The gene calls are TRBV24-1 and TRBJ2-1; 7 bases fit TRBD2. The CDR3 runs 20 residues. J gave up 2 bases and V 3 bases, and 18 bases lay outside the gene matches. CDR1 KGHDR and CDR2 SFDVKD come from the germline V gene. Written as DNA, the CDR3 is TGTGCCACCAGTGATCCAACGGCGACTAGTGGGAGGGTTACCTACAATGAGCAGTTCTTC. Amino acids: CATSDPTATSGRVTYNEQFF.

The chain has TRBV6-5 and TRBJ2-2; D might be TRBD2 (5 bases). Germline values: CDR1 MNHEY, CDR2 SVGAGI. This CDR3 has 15 amino acids. V was trimmed by 4 bases and J by 7 bases, leaving 16 bases between them. The CDR3 is CASSSYRGLDGELFF. As DNA, the CDR3 is TGTGCCAGCAGTTCCTACCGGGGATTGGACGGGGAGCTGTTTTTT.

The CDR3, as DNA: TGTGCCAGCAGTTACTCTAATCAGGGTGGAAACACCATATATTTT. It yields the protein CASSYSNQGGNTIYF. This chain uses TRBV6-5 with TRBJ1-3, with D possibly TRBD1 on 5 matching bases. The V end lost 0 bases, the J end lost 3 bases, and 9 bases lay between the germline ends. Germline V CDR1 and CDR2: MNHEY, SVGAGI. The CDR3 has 15 residues.

Concerning this clone itself: This specimen includes other DNA sequences encoding the same CDR3. The chain couples TRBV20-1 to TRBJ2-1; D is uncertain. Trimming cost V 6 bases and J 0 bases, with 3 bases left between them. The germline CDR1 and CDR2 sequences are DFQATT and SNEGSKA (reference sequence). The CDR3 length is 11 residues. The CDR3 region has the DNA TGCAGTGCGCGCTCCTACAATGAGCAGTTCTTC. Its protein is CSARSYNEQFF.

V is TRBV9 and J is TRBJ2-7, with D tentatively TRBD2 (6 bases). This CDR3 contains 15 residues. Germline assignment: CDR1 SGDLS and CDR2 YYNGEE. Trimming took 0 bases from V and 3 from J, leaving 13 bases between them. The CDR3: CASSVGEEWGYEQYF. The CDR3 nucleotides are TGTGCCAGCAGCGTAGGGGAGGAGTGGGGCTACGAGCAGTACTTC.

The chain couples TRBV7-3 to TRBJ2-1; TRBD2 agrees at 8 bases. Germline assignment: CDR1 SGHTA and CDR2 FQGTGA. This CDR3 region has 14 residues. The junction had 8 bases not matched to a gene; V was cut back by 5 bases and J by 8 bases. CDR3 amino acids: CASSPGTSSHEQFF. The CDR3 nucleotides read TGTGCCAGCAGCCCCGGGACTAGTTCCCATGAGCAGTTCTTC.

This chain links TRBV2 with TRBJ2-4; perhaps TRBD1 as D (8 bases). This CDR3 has 16 residues. In germline, CDR1 is SNHLY, CDR2 FYNNEI. With 3 bases removed from V and 7 bases from J, the gap between germline ends came to 19 bases. The chain's CDR3 is CASSDVGGTGGNIQYF. The CDR3 DNA reads TGTGCCAGCAGTGACGTGGGGGGGACAGGAGGGAACATTCAGTACTTC.

This sequence joins TRBV28 and TRBJ2-3; 9 bases align to TRBD2. The CDR3 loop spans 16 amino acids. The V and J ends lost 5 bases and 3 bases, in that order; junction bases with no gene match: 9. CDR1 and CDR2 (germline): MDHEN, SYDVKM. CDR3 loop: CASSDMGRGGTDTQYF. CDR3 nucleotides: TGTGCCAGCAGTGACATGGGGCGGGGGGGAACAGATACGCAGTATTTT.

The genes are TRBV11-3 and TRBJ2-1; 7 bases are a match to TRBD2. J was trimmed by 6 bases and V by 3 bases; bases with no gene match: 11. CDR3 size: 16 residues. Germline CDR1 and CDR2: SGHNT and YENEEA. CDR3 residues: CASSLGGTRVVNEQFF. The CDR3 DNA is TGTGCCAGCAGCTTGGGAGGGACCCGGGTGGTCAATGAGCAGTTCTTC.

The chain combines TRBV5-1 with TRBJ1-6; D is unresolved. The CDR3 has 16 residues. Trimming removed 4 bases at V and 5 bases at J, with 16 bases between. Germline values: CDR1 SGHRS, CDR2 YFSETQ. The CDR3 DNA sequence: TGCGCCAGCAGCCCCCGATCCAACTTAAATAATTCACCCCTCCACTTT. Amino acid sequence: CASSPRSNLNNSPLHF.

V and J are TRBV4-1 and TRBJ2-7, with a possible D match to TRBD2 (5 bases). The germline V gene encodes CDR1 MGHRA and CDR2 YSYEKL. Trimming pared 2 bases from V and 0 bases from J, leaving 11 bases between. CDR3 length: 15 residues. Here the CDR3 reads CASSQRGINSYEQYF. The CDR3 bases are TGCGCCAGCAGCCAACGGGGAATTAACTCCTACGAGCAGTACTTC.

J is TRBJ2-1 and V is TRBV6-4; TRBD1 matches 7 bases. Germline-derived CDR1 and CDR2 are MRHNA and SNTAGT. The CDR3 spans 15 residues. Trimming at V came to 5 bases and at J to 5 bases, leaving 9 bases not matched to a gene. The CDR3 DNA sequence: TGTGCCAGCAGTAACAGGGGAGAACGCCACAATGAGCAGTTCTTC. Residues: CASSNRGERHNEQFF.

The chain links TRBV19 to TRBJ2-1; 9 bases match TRBD1. CDR1 and CDR2 from the germline V gene are LNHDA and SQIVND (reference sequence). This CDR3 has 14 amino acids. Trimming at V came to 1 base and at J to 7 bases, leaving 2 bases not matched to a gene. The CDR3 is CASSIGTGANEQFF. Written as DNA, the CDR3 is TGTGCCAGTAGTATAGGGACAGGGGCGAATGAGCAGTTCTTC.